This TCR beta chain emerged from a study of metastatic and nonmetastatic thyroid tumors. Germline CDR1 DFQATT, CDR2 SNEGSKA (reference sequence). The CDR3 has 13 residues. Trimming took 1 base from V and 0 from J, leaving 6 bases between them. The sample holds many counts of this clone. No treatment of any kind had been given to any patient before thyroid surgery. TCRdb re-called clones via MiXCR from the PCR reads. This table has 25,000 to 35,000 clones, 15% to 20% appearing once. This clonotype was obtained from a female donor with papillary thyroid cancer or a benign thyroid nodule (not recorded which). Some clones in this sample may be carry-over from other donors' samples. V usage is TRBV20-1 and J usage is TRBJ1-1; D is ambiguous. The sample taken for sequencing was blood. CDR3: CSARGYLNTEAFF. The CDR3 DNA is TGCAGTGCTAGAGGGTACTTGAACACTGAAGCTTTCTTT.